These T cell receptor beta chains were read from a single sample in a study of PD-1 blockade in classical Hodgkin lymphoma. Assay used: immunoSEQ multiplex PCR; TCRdb lists only in-frame clones, some missing. Of 150,000 or so clones listed, about 81% are singletons. Sequencing was performed on peripheral blood mononuclear cells (PBMCs), taken before the second cycle of nivolumab. All receptors come from a human donor with classical Hodgkin lymphoma. Both conserved end residues are part of each CDR3. Each record gives: J gene, V gene, CDR3 protein.

J: TRBJ2-6
V: TRBV10-3
CDR3: CAISAGTGASSGANVLTF

J: TRBJ1-2
V: TRBV7-9
CDR3: CASSVNLGQTNGSAYGYTF

J: TRBJ2-1
V: TRBV10-3
CDR3: CAISEGQGNEQFF

J: TRBJ1-6
V: TRBV1
CDR3: CTSSLGTAGSPLHF

J: TRBJ2-3
V: TRBV20-1
CDR3: CSASPTDTQYF

J: TRBJ1-5
V: TRBV12-5
CDR3: CASGRTGDSNQPQHF

J: TRBJ2-3
V: TRBV18
CDR3: CASSPPQAPDTQYF

J: TRBJ1-4
V: TRBV28
CDR3: CASSSGTGQGNEKLFF

J: TRBJ1-2
V: TRBV7-7
CDR3: CASSPDRARVNYGYTF

J: TRBJ1-2
V: TRBV7-9
CDR3: CASSRREGALKDGYTF

J: TRBJ2-3
V: TRBV18
CDR3: CASSPRDLPDTQYF

J: TRBJ2-5
V: TRBV6-6
CDR3: CASSRQTSRKTQYF

J: TRBJ2-3
V: TRBV5-5
CDR3: CASSLAADTQYF

J: TRBJ2-7
V: TRBV7-2
CDR3: CASSLDGGRDYEQYF

J: TRBJ2-7
V: TRBV28
CDR3: CASTLQGYEQYF

J: TRBJ2-1
V: TRBV6-6
CDR3: CASSPGQGADEQFF

J: TRBJ1-5
V: TRBV4-1
CDR3: CASSLGPYSNQPQHF

J: TRBJ1-3
V: TRBV7-2
CDR3: CASSSTSGNTIYF

J: TRBJ2-7
V: TRBV27
CDR3: CASSFSRGTGANF

J: TRBJ1-1
V: TRBV2
CDR3: CASSELTSVDEAFF

J: TRBJ1-5
V: TRBV19
CDR3: CASSTPYRGNQPQHF

J: TRBJ2-7
V: TRBV2
CDR3: CASRGTGWYEQYF